This T cell receptor beta chain is drawn from a study of cytomegalovirus exposure and HLA in healthy donors. PCR used 60 Vbeta primers and 13 Jbeta primers. Profiling relied on immunoSEQ multiplex PCR, and the TCRdb table lists in-frame clones only, not all of them. The sample yields some 180,000 clones, 70% to 85% seen once. This clone showed up just a few times. This CDR3 has 14 amino acids. Germline V gene sequence: CDR1 MDHEN, CDR2 SYDVKM. J lost 6 bases, V lost 5 bases, and 8 bases had no gene match. This sequence joins TRBV28 and TRBJ1-1, with 8 bases fitting TRBD1. The TCR comes from a woman aged 60-70 years in good health and CMV-seropositive. Sequenced input: PBMCs. CDR3 region: CASSTGQGSAEAFF. CDR3 DNA: TGTGCCAGCAGTACAGGACAGGGTAGCGCTGAAGCTTTCTTT.